The clone carrying this T cell receptor beta chain was recorded many times. Its antigen remains unidentified. Via MiXCR, TCRdb re-called the RT-PCR reads, giving one row per CDR3 protein. Of some 300,000 distinct CDR3 sequences listed, around 20% are singletons. This specimen belongs to a study of response to subunit inactivated influenza vaccine. Whole-study results and caveats: Authors suggested few new T cells are recruited by each seasonal influenza vaccination.

Sequenced here: PBMCs from blood, sampled less than 22 months after vaccination. This TCR came from a man aged 50 to 75 who received an inactivated influenza vaccine.

The CDR3 coding sequence is TGTGCCATCAGTGGGCCGGTGGGGGCTGGCACAGATACGCAGTATTTT. This encodes CAISGPVGAGTDTQYF. The chain couples TRBV10-3 to TRBJ2-3; D is perhaps TRBD1 (6 bases). The CDR3 totals 16 residues. CDR1 is ENHRY, CDR2 SYGVKD, per germline. V lost 4 bases, J lost 1 base, and 15 bases lay in between.